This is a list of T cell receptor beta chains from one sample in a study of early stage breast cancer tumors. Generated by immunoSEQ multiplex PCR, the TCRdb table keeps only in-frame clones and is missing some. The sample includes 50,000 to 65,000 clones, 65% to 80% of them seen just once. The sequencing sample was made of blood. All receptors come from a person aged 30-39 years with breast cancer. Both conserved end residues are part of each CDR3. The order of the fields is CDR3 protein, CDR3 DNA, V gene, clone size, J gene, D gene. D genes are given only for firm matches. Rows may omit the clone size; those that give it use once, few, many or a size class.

CDR3 protein: CASSEEHGDSEQFF
CDR3 DNA: TGTGCCAGCAGTGAAGAGCACGGAGACAGTGAGCAGTTCTTC
V gene: TRBV25-1
clone size: -
J gene: TRBJ2-1
D gene: -

CDR3 protein: CASSPGVSSYNEQFF
CDR3 DNA: TGTGCCAGCAGCCCGGGGGTGTCCTCCTACAATGAGCAGTTCTTC
V gene: TRBV9
clone size: -
J gene: TRBJ2-1
D gene: -

CDR3 protein: CASSLVGGSYGYTF
CDR3 DNA: TGTGCCAGCAGCTTAGTAGGGGGTAGCTATGGCTACACCTTC
V gene: TRBV7-6
clone size: -
J gene: TRBJ1-2
D gene: -

CDR3 protein: CASSYSTRGNTEAFF
CDR3 DNA: TGTGCCAGCAGTTACTCGACCAGGGGGAACACTGAAGCTTTCTTT
V gene: TRBV6-5
clone size: -
J gene: TRBJ1-1
D gene: -

CDR3 protein: CASSADLTGDGYTF
CDR3 DNA: TGTGCCAGCAGCGCAGACCTGACAGGAGATGGCTACACCTTC
V gene: TRBV9
clone size: once
J gene: TRBJ1-2
D gene: -

CDR3 protein: CASSGVMDKNIQYF
CDR3 DNA: TGTGCCAGCAGCGGGGTTATGGACAAAAACATTCAGTACTTC
V gene: TRBV5-4
clone size: -
J gene: TRBJ2-4
D gene: -

CDR3 protein: CASSQIARWDTEAFF
CDR3 DNA: TGCGCCAGCAGCCAGATCGCCCGGTGGGACACTGAAGCTTTCTTT
V gene: TRBV4-1
clone size: -
J gene: TRBJ1-1
D gene: -

CDR3 protein: CASSPVSTSGSYEQYF
CDR3 DNA: TGTGCCAGCAGCCCCGTTTCGACTAGCGGGAGCTACGAGCAGTACTTC
V gene: TRBV5-5
clone size: -
J gene: TRBJ2-7
D gene: TRBD2

CDR3 protein: CASSLGGGKNIQYF
CDR3 DNA: TGTGCCAGCAGCTTGGGGGGCGGTAAAAACATTCAGTACTTC
V gene: TRBV7-2
clone size: -
J gene: TRBJ2-4
D gene: -

CDR3 protein: CASSELVRGDSDTQYF
CDR3 DNA: TGCGCCAGCAGTGAACTCGTCAGGGGAGATTCAGATACGCAGTATTTT
V gene: TRBV10-1
clone size: -
J gene: TRBJ2-3
D gene: -

CDR3 protein: CASSQGTWEAGEDTGELFF
CDR3 DNA: TGCGCCAGCAGCCAAGGAACGTGGGAAGCGGGAGAGGACACCGGGGAGCTGTTTTTT
V gene: TRBV4-1
clone size: -
J gene: TRBJ2-2
D gene: TRBD2

CDR3 protein: CAWSRVDQPQHF
CDR3 DNA: TGTGCCTGGAGCAGGGTGGATCAGCCCCAGCATTTT
V gene: TRBV30
clone size: -
J gene: TRBJ1-5
D gene: -

CDR3 protein: CASSRGQGIQETQYF
CDR3 DNA: TGTGCCAGCTCAAGGGGGCAGGGGATCCAAGAGACCCAGTACTTC
V gene: TRBV11-3
clone size: -
J gene: TRBJ2-5
D gene: TRBD1

CDR3 protein: CASSQWDRGFEKLFF
CDR3 DNA: TGCGCCAGCAGCCAGTGGGACAGGGGGTTTGAAAAACTGTTTTTT
V gene: TRBV4-1
clone size: -
J gene: TRBJ1-4
D gene: TRBD1

CDR3 protein: CASSLLGQGYGYTF
CDR3 DNA: TGTGCCAGCAGCTTACTGGGACAGGGCTATGGCTACACCTTC
V gene: TRBV11-2
clone size: -
J gene: TRBJ1-2
D gene: TRBD1

CDR3 protein: CASSYGTAWAQGYGYTF
CDR3 DNA: TGTGCCAGCAGCTACGGGACAGCCTGGGCCCAGGGCTATGGCTACACCTTC
V gene: TRBV5-4
clone size: once
J gene: TRBJ1-2
D gene: TRBD1

CDR3 protein: CASSRLAGAYEQYF
CDR3 DNA: TGTGCCAGCAGCAGACTAGCGGGAGCGTACGAGCAGTACTTC
V gene: TRBV6-5
clone size: -
J gene: TRBJ2-7
D gene: TRBD2

CDR3 protein: CASSRTSGNYEQYF
CDR3 DNA: TGTGCCAGCAGCCGGACTAGCGGGAACTACGAGCAGTACTTC
V gene: TRBV7-2
clone size: -
J gene: TRBJ2-7
D gene: TRBD2

CDR3 protein: CAWRTPGGTDTQYF
CDR3 DNA: TGTGCCTGGAGAACGCCGGGAGGGACAGATACGCAGTATTTT
V gene: TRBV30
clone size: few
J gene: TRBJ2-3
D gene: TRBD2

CDR3 protein: CAISESAGGRGDGELFF
CDR3 DNA: TGTGCCATCAGTGAGTCAGCGGGAGGTCGAGGTGACGGGGAGCTGTTTTTT
V gene: TRBV10-3
clone size: -
J gene: TRBJ2-2
D gene: TRBD2

CDR3 protein: CASSLSGALAATGELFF
CDR3 DNA: TGTGCCAGCAGCTTAAGCGGAGCACTAGCGGCGACCGGGGAGCTGTTTTTT
V gene: TRBV7-2
clone size: -
J gene: TRBJ2-2
D gene: TRBD2

CDR3 protein: CASNAHSPGGEQYF
CDR3 DNA: TGTGCCAGCAACGCACACTCCCCCGGGGGCGAGCAGTACTTC
V gene: TRBV2
clone size: -
J gene: TRBJ2-7
D gene: -

CDR3 protein: CASSSTLGAGVAHADTQYF
CDR3 DNA: TGTGCCAGCAGCTCGACGCTCGGAGCGGGAGTCGCCCATGCAGATACGCAGTATTTT
V gene: TRBV7-2
clone size: -
J gene: TRBJ2-3
D gene: TRBD2

CDR3 protein: CASSYAGRQFF
CDR3 DNA: TGTGCCAGCAGTTACGCGGGAAGGCAGTTCTTC
V gene: TRBV6-5
clone size: few
J gene: TRBJ2-1
D gene: -

CDR3 protein: CASSPGQGQFYEQYF
CDR3 DNA: TGCGCCAGCAGCCCCGGACAGGGCCAGTTTTACGAGCAGTACTTC
V gene: TRBV5-5
clone size: -
J gene: TRBJ2-7
D gene: TRBD1